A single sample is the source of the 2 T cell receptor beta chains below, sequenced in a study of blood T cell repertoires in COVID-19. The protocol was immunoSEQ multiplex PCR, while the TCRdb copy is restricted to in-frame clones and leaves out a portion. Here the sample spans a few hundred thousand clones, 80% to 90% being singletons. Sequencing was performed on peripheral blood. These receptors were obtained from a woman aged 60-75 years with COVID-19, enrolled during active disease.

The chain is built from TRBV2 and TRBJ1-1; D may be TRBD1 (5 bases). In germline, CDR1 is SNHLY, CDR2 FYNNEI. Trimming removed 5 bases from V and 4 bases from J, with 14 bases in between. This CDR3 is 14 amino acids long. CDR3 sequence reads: CASSPQGAGTEAFF. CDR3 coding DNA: TGTGCCAGCAGTCCTCAGGGTGCCGGCACTGAAGCTTTCTTT.

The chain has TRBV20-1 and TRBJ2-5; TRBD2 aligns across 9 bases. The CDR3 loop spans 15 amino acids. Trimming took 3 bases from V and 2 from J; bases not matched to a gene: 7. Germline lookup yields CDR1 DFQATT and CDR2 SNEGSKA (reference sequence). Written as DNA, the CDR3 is TGCAGTGCTAGTGGCCTAGCGGGGACACAAGAGACCCAGTACTTC. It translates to CSASGLAGTQETQYF.